This T cell receptor (beta chain) originates from a study of yellow fever vaccine responses in identical twins. TCRdb redid the calling of the RT-PCR reads with MiXCR, one entry per CDR3 protein. The sample has roughly 1,000 distinct CDR3 sequences, just over 90% seen once. CDR3 length equals 15 residues. The germline CDR1 and CDR2 sequences are LGHDT and YNNKEL (reference sequence). V dropped 0 bases and J dropped 3 bases, with 8 bases sitting between them. General study results and limits: Twins reportedly had a vaccine T cell response that seemed partly convergent, partly personalized.

On this clonotype itself: Its antigen remains unidentified.

This clonotype was sampled from a woman younger than 30 who received the yellow fever vaccine. The rearrangement uses TRBV3-1 and TRBJ2-2; no reliable D call. Sample: T cells from blood (PBMCs), unsorted or a sorted subset (not recorded which), taken before or after yellow fever vaccination (not recorded which). The CDR3 spells CASSQDPLYTGELFF. The CDR3 DNA reads TGTGCCAGCAGCCAAGACCCACTTTACACCGGGGAGCTGTTTTTT.